The rows below give T cell receptor beta chains drawn from one sample of a study of metastatic and nonmetastatic thyroid tumors. TCRdb re-clonotyped the PCR reads via MiXCR. The sample contains about 11,000 clones, 35% to 45% of which appear only once. The sample was tumor tissue. The receptors here all came from a female donor with papillary thyroid cancer or a benign thyroid nodule (not recorded which). Some clones in this sample may be carry-over from other donors' samples. Each CDR3 is given with its conserved first and last residue. The order of the fields is J gene, V gene, D gene, clone size, CDR3 protein, CDR3 DNA. D genes are given only for firm matches. The size of a clone is reported for some rows only, either as once, few or many, or as a class for expanded clones.

TRBJ2-3	TRBV28	NA	many	CASSLIGETDTQYF	TGTGCCAGCAGTTTAATAGGGGAGACGGATACGCAGTATTTT
TRBJ1-2	TRBV6-5	NA	NA	CASSYRPDVTDYGYTF	TGTGCCAGCAGTTACAGGCCGGACGTCACAGACTATGGCTACACCTTC
TRBJ2-5	TRBV20-1	NA	NA	CSAREVASETQYF	TGCAGTGCTAGAGAGGTGGCTTCAGAGACCCAGTACTTC
TRBJ2-4	TRBV19	NA	medium-sized	CASSITEGIGIQYF	TGTGCCAGTAGTATAACCGAGGGTATCGGCATTCAGTACTTC
TRBJ1-2	TRBV11-2	TRBD1	NA	CASSAPTGVYGYTF	TGTGCCAGCAGCGCACCCACAGGGGTCTATGGCTACACCTTC
TRBJ2-2	TRBV4-2	TRBD2	NA	CASSPGAGRLAGAGTGELFF	TGTGCCAGCAGCCCGGGGGCAGGGCGACTAGCGGGAGCGGGGACCGGGGAGCTGTTTTTT
TRBJ2-5	TRBV20-1	TRBD1	once	CSARNRGRVETQYF	TGCAGTGCTAGAAACAGGGGGCGCGTGGAGACCCAGTACTTC
TRBJ2-5	TRBV12-3/TRBV12-4	NA	few	CASSLGRGGQETQYF	TGTGCCAGCAGTTTAGGGAGGGGCGGGCAAGAGACCCAGTACTTC
TRBJ2-2	TRBV6-4	NA	few	CASSEDNTGELFF	TGTGCCAGCAGTGAGGACAACACCGGGGAGCTGTTTTTT
TRBJ2-3	TRBV18	TRBD1	many	CASSLTGGTDTQYF	TGTGCCAGCTCCCTGACAGGGGGCACAGATACGCAGTATTTT
TRBJ2-1	TRBV27	TRBD2	many	CASSSRLAGGTNEQFF	TGTGCCAGCAGTTCCAGACTAGCGGGAGGGACCAATGAGCAGTTCTTC
TRBJ2-1	TRBV6-6	NA	few	CASSYRDRRDEQFF	TGTGCCAGCAGTTATCGGGACCGGAGGGATGAGCAGTTCTTC
TRBJ1-2	TRBV6-1	NA	few	CASSDYRELVRLDGYTF	TGTGCCAGCAGTGACTACCGCGAGCTCGTCCGACTCGACGGCTACACCTTC
TRBJ2-7	TRBV5-1	TRBD2	NA	CASSLGGTSGTYEQYF	TGCGCCAGCAGCTTGGGGGGGACTAGCGGGACTTACGAGCAGTACTTC
TRBJ2-1	TRBV10-3	NA	few	CAIRPTEHNEQFF	TGTGCCATCAGACCAACAGAACACAATGAGCAGTTCTTC
TRBJ2-7	TRBV11-2	TRBD1	NA	CASSLGQGTAYEQYF	TGTGCCAGCAGCTTAGGACAGGGGACAGCCTACGAGCAGTACTTC
TRBJ1-2	TRBV6-2/TRBV6-3	NA	few	CASSYGDTQVTF	TGTGCCAGCAGTTACGGGGACACCCAAGTGACCTTC
TRBJ1-3	TRBV9	TRBD1	NA	CASSAQTGGIGNTIYF	TGTGCCAGCAGCGCCCAGACAGGGGGCATTGGAAACACCATATATTTT
TRBJ2-7	TRBV28	TRBD1	few	CASRGTGGNYEQYF	TGTGCCAGCAGGGGGACAGGGGGGAACTACGAGCAGTACTTC
TRBJ1-6	TRBV11-2	NA	NA	CASSLRPRTNSPLHF	TGTGCCAGCAGCTTACGCCCCAGGACTAATTCACCCCTCCACTTT
TRBJ2-1	TRBV2	NA	NA	CASSESQGRNEQFF	TGTGCCAGCAGTGAATCCCAGGGTAGGAATGAGCAGTTCTTC
TRBJ2-7	TRBV10-1	NA	NA	CASSELYLSRGLREQYF	TGCGCCAGCAGTGAGTTGTACCTCTCGCGGGGCCTCCGGGAGCAGTACTTC
TRBJ2-1	TRBV27	TRBD2	NA	CASSLGTVFSGSYNEQFF	TGTGCCAGCAGTTTGGGGACAGTTTTTAGCGGGAGTTACAATGAGCAGTTCTTC
TRBJ2-1	TRBV7-3	NA	NA	CASSLEGLYNEQFF	TGTGCCAGCAGCTTAGAGGGACTTTACAATGAGCAGTTCTTC
TRBJ1-6	TRBV15	TRBD1	NA	CATSRKDRVYSPLHF	TGTGCCACCAGCAGGAAGGACAGGGTCTATTCACCCCTCCACTTT
TRBJ2-5	TRBV5-1	TRBD2	NA	CASSLGTSGSRGETQYF	TGCGCCAGCAGCTTGGGGACTAGCGGGAGCCGGGGGGAGACCCAGTACTTC
TRBJ1-2	TRBV28	NA	NA	CASSLRGETYGYTF	TGTGCCAGCAGTTTACGGGGAGAGACCTATGGCTACACCTTC
TRBJ1-1	TRBV11-3	NA	NA	CASSLQWGTEAFF	TGTGCCAGCAGCTTACAGTGGGGCACTGAAGCTTTCTTT
TRBJ1-2	TRBV30	NA	NA	CAWNRNPNYGYTF	TGTGCCTGGAACCGAAACCCTAACTATGGCTACACCTTC
TRBJ1-2	TRBV5-1	TRBD1	few	CASSLAPLGTGGNPNYGYTF	TGCGCCAGCAGCTTGGCCCCCCTTGGGACAGGGGGAAATCCTAACTATGGCTACACCTTC
TRBJ1-5	TRBV27	NA	few	CASSFSGADYQPQHF	TGTGCCAGCAGTTTTTCGGGAGCCGATTATCAGCCCCAGCATTTT
TRBJ1-1	TRBV19	TRBD1	few	CASSVTGRTEAFF	TGTGCCAGTAGTGTGACAGGGAGAACTGAAGCTTTCTTT